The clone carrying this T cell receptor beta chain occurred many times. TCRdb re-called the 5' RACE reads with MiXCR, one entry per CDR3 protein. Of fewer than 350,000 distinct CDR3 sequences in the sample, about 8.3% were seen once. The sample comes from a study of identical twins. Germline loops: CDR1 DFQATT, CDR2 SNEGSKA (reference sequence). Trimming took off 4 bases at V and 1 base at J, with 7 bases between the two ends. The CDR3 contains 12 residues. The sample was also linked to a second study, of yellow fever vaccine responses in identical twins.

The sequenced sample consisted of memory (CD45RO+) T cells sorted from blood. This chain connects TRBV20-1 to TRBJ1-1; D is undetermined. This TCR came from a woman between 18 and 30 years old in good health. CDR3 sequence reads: CSATWGNTEAFF. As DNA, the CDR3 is TGCAGTGCTACCTGGGGGAACACTGAAGCTTTCTTT.